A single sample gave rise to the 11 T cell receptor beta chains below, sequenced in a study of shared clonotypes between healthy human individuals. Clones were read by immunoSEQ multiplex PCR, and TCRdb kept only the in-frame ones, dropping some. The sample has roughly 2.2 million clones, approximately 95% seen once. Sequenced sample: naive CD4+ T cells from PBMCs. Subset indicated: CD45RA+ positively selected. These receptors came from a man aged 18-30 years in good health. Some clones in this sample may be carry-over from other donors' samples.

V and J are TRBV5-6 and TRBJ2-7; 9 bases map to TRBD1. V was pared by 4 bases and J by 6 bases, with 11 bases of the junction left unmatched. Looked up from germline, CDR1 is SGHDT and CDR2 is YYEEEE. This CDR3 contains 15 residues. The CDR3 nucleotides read TGTGCCAGCAGCCCAGTCCACAGGGGGCGGGCCGAGCAGTACTTC. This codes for CASSPVHRGRAEQYF. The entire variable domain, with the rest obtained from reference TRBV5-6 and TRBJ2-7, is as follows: DAGVTQSPTHLIKTRGQQVTLRCSPKSGHDTVSWYQQALGQGPQFIFQYYEEEERQRGNFPDRFSGHQFPNYSSELNVNALLLGDSALYLCASSPVHRGRAEQYFGPGTRLTVT.

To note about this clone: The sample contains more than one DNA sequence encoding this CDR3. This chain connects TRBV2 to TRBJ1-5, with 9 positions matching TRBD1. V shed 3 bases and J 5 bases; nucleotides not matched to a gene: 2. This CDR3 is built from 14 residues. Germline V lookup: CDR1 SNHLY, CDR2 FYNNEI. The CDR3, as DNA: TGTGCCAGCAGTGAGAGGACAGGGGATCAGCCCCAGCATTTT. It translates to CASSERTGDQPQHF.

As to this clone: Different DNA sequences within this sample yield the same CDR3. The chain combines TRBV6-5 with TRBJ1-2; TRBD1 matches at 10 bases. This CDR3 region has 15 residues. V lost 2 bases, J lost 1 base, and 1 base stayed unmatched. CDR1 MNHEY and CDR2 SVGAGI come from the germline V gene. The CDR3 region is CASSYRDRGNYGYTF. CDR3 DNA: TGTGCCAGCAGTTACCGGGACAGGGGTAACTATGGCTACACCTTC.

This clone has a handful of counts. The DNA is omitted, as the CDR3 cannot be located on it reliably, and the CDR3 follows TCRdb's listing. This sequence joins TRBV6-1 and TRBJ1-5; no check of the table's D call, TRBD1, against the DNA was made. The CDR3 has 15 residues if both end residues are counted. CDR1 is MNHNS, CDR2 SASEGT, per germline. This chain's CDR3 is CASILGPGSNQPQHF.

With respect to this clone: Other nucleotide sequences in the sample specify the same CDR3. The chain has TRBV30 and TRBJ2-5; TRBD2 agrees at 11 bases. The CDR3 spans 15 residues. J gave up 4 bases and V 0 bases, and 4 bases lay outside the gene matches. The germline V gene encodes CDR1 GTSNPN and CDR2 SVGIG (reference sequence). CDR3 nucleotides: TGTGCCTGGAGTGTAGGGCTAGCGGGAGGAGAGACCCAGTACTTC. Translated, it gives CAWSVGLAGGETQYF.

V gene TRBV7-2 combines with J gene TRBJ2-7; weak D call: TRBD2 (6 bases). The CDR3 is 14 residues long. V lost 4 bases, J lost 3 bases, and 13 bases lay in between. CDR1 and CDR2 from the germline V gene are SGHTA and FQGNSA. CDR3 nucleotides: TGTGCCAGCAGCTACCAGGCTAGCGACTACGAGCAGTACTTC. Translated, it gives CASSYQASDYEQYF.

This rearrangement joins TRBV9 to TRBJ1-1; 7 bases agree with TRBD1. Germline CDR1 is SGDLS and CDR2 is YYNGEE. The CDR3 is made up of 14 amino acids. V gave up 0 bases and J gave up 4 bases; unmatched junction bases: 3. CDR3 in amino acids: CASSVGDRATEAFF. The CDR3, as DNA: TGTGCCAGCAGCGTAGGCGACAGGGCCACTGAAGCTTTCTTT.

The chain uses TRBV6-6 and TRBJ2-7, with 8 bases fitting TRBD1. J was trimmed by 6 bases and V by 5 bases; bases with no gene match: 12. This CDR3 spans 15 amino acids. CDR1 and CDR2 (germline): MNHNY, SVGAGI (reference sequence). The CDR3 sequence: CASSSPGTGESEQYF. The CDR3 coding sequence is TGTGCCAGCAGTAGCCCCGGGACAGGCGAATCCGAGCAGTACTTC.

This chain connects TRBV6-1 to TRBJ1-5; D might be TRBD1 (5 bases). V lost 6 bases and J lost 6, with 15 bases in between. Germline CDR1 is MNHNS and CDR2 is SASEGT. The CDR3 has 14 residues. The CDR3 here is CASRAGSNLQPQHF. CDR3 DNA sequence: TGTGCCAGCAGGGCAGGGTCGAACCTTCAGCCCCAGCATTTT.

CDR3 residues: CASSRLAGTYNEQFF. Written as DNA, the CDR3 is TGTGCCAGCAGCCGCCTAGCGGGGACCTACAATGAGCAGTTCTTC. The V and J genes are TRBV7-2 and TRBJ2-1; 9 nucleotides match TRBD2. Germline values: CDR1 SGHTA, CDR2 FQGNSA. The CDR3 sequence is 15 residues long. The trim removed 5 bases at V and 2 bases at J, leaving 4 bases unmatched.

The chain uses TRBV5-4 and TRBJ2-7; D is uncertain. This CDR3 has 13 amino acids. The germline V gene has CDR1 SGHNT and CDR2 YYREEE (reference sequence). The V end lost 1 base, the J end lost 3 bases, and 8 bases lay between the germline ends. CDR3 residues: CASSLLWDYEQYF. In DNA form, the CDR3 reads TGTGCCAGCAGCTTGCTGTGGGACTACGAGCAGTACTTC.